Detailed here is one TCR beta chain. The data were taken from a study of blood T cell repertoires in COVID-19. Study overall: COVID-19 samples collected from the United States, Italy and Spain covered acute and convalescent phases. T cells, B-cell-depleted T cells, or PBMCs supplied cDNA or gDNA.

As handled by the study authors: Amplification of reference gene primers was used by the study to estimate nucleated cell counts. Assay used: immunoSEQ multiplex PCR; TCRdb lists only in-frame clones, some missing. Clone size and the V and J calls come from that table; the DNA yielded D and trimming. The sample includes roughly 210,000 clones, roughly nine tenths of them seen just once. The CDR3 sequence is 15 residues long. The germline V gene encodes CDR1 KGHDR and CDR2 SFDVKD. The trim removed 4 bases at V and 4 bases at J, leaving 3 bases unmatched. The rearrangement links TRBV24-1 to TRBJ2-2, with 9 nucleotides matching TRBD1. The receptor's source is a man in his 70s with acute or convalescent COVID-19. Sequences were obtained from peripheral blood. In nucleotides, the CDR3 is TGTGCCACCAGTGACCTACAGGGGGCCACCGGGGAGCTGTTTTTT. Translated, it gives CATSDLQGATGELFF.